The subject of this entry is one TCR beta chain. What it recognizes is unknown. Germline loops: CDR1 MNHNS, CDR2 SASEGT. The length of the CDR3 is 13 residues. V was pared by 7 bases and J by 4 bases, with 13 bases between. The data stem from a study of T-cell memory formation after mild COVID-19. Overall study findings and caveats: Clones shrinking from day 15 to 85 showed even CD4/CD8 mixes; later expanders tilted CD4+. Mostly located in CM and EM were contracting CD4+ clones, with contracting CD8+ clones located in EMRA.

5'RACE primed at constant segments yielded TCR alpha and TCR beta cDNA libraries bearing sample barcodes and UMIs. Each CDR3 protein is one row after TCRdb ran MiXCR on the 5' RACE reads. The table lists 200,000 to 250,000 distinct CDR3 sequences, over 15% of them singletons. The sequence was collected from an adult woman who had mild COVID-19 (a few samples of this study predate the infection). Cell type and time point are not known. This rearrangement joins TRBV6-1 to TRBJ1-2; D is possibly TRBD1 (6 bases). The source material was PBMCs or a T cell subset sorted from them (not recorded which). The CDR3 DNA is TGTGCCAGCACCGAAGGGGGGCGCTATGGCTACACCTTC. Its protein product is CASTEGGRYGYTF.